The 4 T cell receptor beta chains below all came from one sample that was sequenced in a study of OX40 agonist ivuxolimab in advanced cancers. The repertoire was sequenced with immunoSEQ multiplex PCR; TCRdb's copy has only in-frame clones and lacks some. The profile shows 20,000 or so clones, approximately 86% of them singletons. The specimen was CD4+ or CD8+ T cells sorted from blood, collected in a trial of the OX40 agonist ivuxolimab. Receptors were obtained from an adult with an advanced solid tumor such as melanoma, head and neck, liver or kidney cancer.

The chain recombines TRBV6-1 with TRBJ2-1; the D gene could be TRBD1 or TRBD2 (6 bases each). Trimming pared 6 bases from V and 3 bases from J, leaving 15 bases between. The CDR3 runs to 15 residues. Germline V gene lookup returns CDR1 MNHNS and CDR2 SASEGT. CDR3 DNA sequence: TGTGCCAGCAGCGAGGGGGGACATAACTACAATGAGCAGTTCTTC. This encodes CASSEGGHNYNEQFF.

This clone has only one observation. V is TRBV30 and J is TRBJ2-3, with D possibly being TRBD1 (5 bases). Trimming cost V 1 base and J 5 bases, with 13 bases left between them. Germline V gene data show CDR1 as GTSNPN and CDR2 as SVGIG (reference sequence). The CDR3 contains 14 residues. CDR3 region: CAWSAPDSGDTQYF. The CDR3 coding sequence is TGTGCCTGGAGTGCACCAGACAGTGGAGATACGCAGTATTTT.

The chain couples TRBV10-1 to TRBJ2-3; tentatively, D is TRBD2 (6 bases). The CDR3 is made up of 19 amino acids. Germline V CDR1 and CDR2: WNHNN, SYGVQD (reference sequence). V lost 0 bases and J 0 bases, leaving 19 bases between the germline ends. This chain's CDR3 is CASSESMNAGSTSTDTQYF. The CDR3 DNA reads TGCGCCAGCAGTGAGTCGATGAACGCGGGATCGACTAGCACAGATACGCAGTATTTT.

The CDR3 loop is CASSPGGGETQYF. The CDR3 coding sequence is TGTGCCAGCAGCCCCGGGGGGGGCGAGACCCAGTACTTC. This sequence joins TRBV5-5 and TRBJ2-5; 8 bases fit TRBD2. V was pared by 4 bases and J by 5 bases, with 4 bases of the junction left unmatched. This CDR3 is 13 amino acids long. Looked up from germline, CDR1 is SGHKS and CDR2 is YYEKEE (reference sequence). The full variable domain, rest sourced from reference TRBV5-5 and TRBJ2-5, is DAGVTQSPTHLIKTRGQQVTLRCSPISGHKSVSWYQQVLGQGPQFIFQYYEKEERGRGNFPDRFSARQFPNYSSELNVNALLLGDSALYLCASSPGGGETQYFGPGTRLLVL.